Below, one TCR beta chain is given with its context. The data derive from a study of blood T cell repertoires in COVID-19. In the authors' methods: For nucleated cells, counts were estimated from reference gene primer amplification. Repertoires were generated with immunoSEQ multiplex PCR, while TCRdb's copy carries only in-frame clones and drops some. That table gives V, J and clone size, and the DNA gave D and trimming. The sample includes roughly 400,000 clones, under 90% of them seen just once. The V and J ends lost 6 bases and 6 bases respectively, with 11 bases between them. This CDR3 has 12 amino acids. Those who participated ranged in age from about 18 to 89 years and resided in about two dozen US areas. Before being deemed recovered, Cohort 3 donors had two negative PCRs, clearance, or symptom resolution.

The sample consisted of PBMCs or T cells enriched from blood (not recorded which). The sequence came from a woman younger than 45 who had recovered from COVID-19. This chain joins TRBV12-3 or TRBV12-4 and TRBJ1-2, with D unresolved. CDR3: CASRGGPDGYTF. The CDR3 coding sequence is TGTGCCAGCAGGGGAGGGCCTGATGGCTACACCTTC.